A selection of T cell receptor beta chains follows, all from one sample in a study of blood T cell repertoires in COVID-19. Profiled with immunoSEQ multiplex PCR; TCRdb holds only in-frame clones, not every one. Of roughly 200,000 clones in the sample, about 88% are singletons; the top ten hold around 23%. Sequenced material: PBMCs or T cells enriched from blood (not recorded which). Receptor source: a woman in her 40s in a cohort exposed to, infected with or recovered from COVID-19 (not recorded which). Both conserved end residues are part of each CDR3. The D gene is left open where the match is weak. Clone sizes are given selectively: once, few, many, or a class where the clone is expanded.

>.|TRBV28|TRBD1|TRBJ2-7
TGTGCCAGCAGGGGAGGGACAGGGGCTTCCTACGAGCAGTACTTC
CASRGGTGASYEQYF
>.|TRBV3-1/TRBV3-2|.|TRBJ2-5
TGTGCCAGCAGCCAATTCGTGACAGCCCAAGAGACCCAGTACTTC
CASSQFVTAQETQYF
>.|TRBV11-3|.|TRBJ2-5
TGTGCCAGCAGCCCCGGGGGGCACCTAGAAGAGACCCAGTACTTC
CASSPGGHLEETQYF
>few|TRBV11-2|.|TRBJ2-7
TGTGCCAGCAGCTTAGAATTCGGTCAGGCCTACGAGCAGTACTTC
CASSLEFGQAYEQYF
>.|TRBV7-9|TRBD1|TRBJ1-1
TGTGCCAGCAGCCTCGGACAGGCGAACACTGAAGCTTTCTTT
CASSLGQANTEAFF
>many|TRBV12-5|.|TRBJ2-7
TGTGCTAGTGGTCGGGGACTCTCCTACGAGCAGTACTTC
CASGRGLSYEQYF
>few|TRBV24-1|TRBD1|TRBJ1-3
TGTGCCACCAGTGATCCAACCGGGACAGGGGACTCTGGAAACACCATATATTTT
CATSDPTGTGDSGNTIYF
>.|TRBV9|.|TRBJ2-2
TGTGCCAGCAACAGGGCGAACACCGGGGAGCTGTTTTTT
CASNRANTGELFF
>.|TRBV10-3|TRBD1|TRBJ1-2
TGTGCCATCAGGAGATCACACAGGGGGGGAGGCTATGGCTACACCTTC
CAIRRSHRGGGYGYTF
>.|TRBV6-5|TRBD1|TRBJ1-2
TGTGCCAGCAGTTACTTAACAGGGGAAGGCTACACCTTC
CASSYLTGEGYTF
>few|TRBV4-1|TRBD1|TRBJ2-7
TGCGCCAGCAGCCAATTCTCCAGCCCAGGGACAGGGGACTACGAGCAGTACTTC
CASSQFSSPGTGDYEQYF
>.|TRBV12-3/TRBV12-4|.|TRBJ1-3
TGTGCCAGCAAGCGGGGCTTTGGAAACACCATATATTTT
CASKRGFGNTIYF
>.|TRBV11-2|.|TRBJ2-7
TGTGCCAGCAGCCCGCGCCTCCAGCGGAAATCCTACGAGCAGTACTTC
CASSPRLQRKSYEQYF
>.|TRBV2|.|TRBJ2-7
TGTGCCAGCAGTGACCAGGGCTACGAGCAGTACTTC
CASSDQGYEQYF
>.|TRBV30|.|TRBJ1-1
TGTGCCTGGAGTGTAGGACAGTTCACTGAAGCTTTCTTT
CAWSVGQFTEAFF
>.|TRBV5-1|.|TRBJ1-6
TGCGCCAGCAGCCCGGACGCCCGGGAACCCCTCCACTTT
CASSPDAREPLHF
>.|TRBV2|.|TRBJ2-3
TGTGCCAGCAGATATAGATTAGCAGACACAGATACGCAGTATTTT
CASRYRLADTDTQYF
>.|TRBV27|TRBD1|TRBJ1-2
TGTGCCAGCAGTTTAACCCAAGGACAGGGGGCTCTCTATGGCTACACCTTC
CASSLTQGQGALYGYTF
>.|TRBV5-6|.|TRBJ1-4
TGTGCCAGCAGCCCTACAGGGATCGGTGAAAAACTGTTTTTT
CASSPTGIGEKLFF
>.|TRBV27|TRBD1|TRBJ2-7
TGTGCCAGCAGCCCCTTGACAGGGAGACACGAGCAGTACTTC
CASSPLTGRHEQYF
>.|TRBV5-6|TRBD1|TRBJ1-2
TGTGCCAGCAGCTTGGGACAGGGTGGCTACACCTTC
CASSLGQGGYTF
>.|TRBV10-3|TRBD2|TRBJ2-5
TGTGCCATCAGTGAGGGTAGCGGGGGCACGGAGACCCAGTACTTC
CAISEGSGGTETQYF
>once|TRBV15|.|TRBJ1-3
TGTGCCACCAGCAGAGATAGGGGATACGGAAACACCATATATTTT
CATSRDRGYGNTIYF
>.|TRBV20-1|.|TRBJ1-5
TGCAGTGCTAGTGCGGGAGCAAGCAATCAGCCCCAGCATTTT
CSASAGASNQPQHF
>.|TRBV29-1|TRBD1|TRBJ1-1
TGCAGAGATTTCGGGGACAGGGGTCATTTTGACACTGAAGCTTTCTTT
CRDFGDRGHFDTEAFF